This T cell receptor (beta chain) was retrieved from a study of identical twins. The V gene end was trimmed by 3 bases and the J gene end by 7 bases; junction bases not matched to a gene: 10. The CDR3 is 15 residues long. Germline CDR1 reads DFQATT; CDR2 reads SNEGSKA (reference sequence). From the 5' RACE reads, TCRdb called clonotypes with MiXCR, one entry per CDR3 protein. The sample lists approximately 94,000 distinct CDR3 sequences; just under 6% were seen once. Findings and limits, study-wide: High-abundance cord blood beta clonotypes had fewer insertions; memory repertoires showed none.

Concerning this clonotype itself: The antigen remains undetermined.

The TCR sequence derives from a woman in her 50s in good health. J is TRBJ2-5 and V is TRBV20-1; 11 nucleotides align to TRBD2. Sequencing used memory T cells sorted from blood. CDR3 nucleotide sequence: TGCAGTGCTAGCCCTAGCGGGAGGACGGGGGGGACCCAGTACTTC. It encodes CSASPSGRTGGTQYF.